The following is a T cell receptor beta chain sequence with its context. These data come from a study of blood T cell repertoires in COVID-19. The germline CDR1 and CDR2 sequences are SNHLY and FYNNEI. Trimming removed 8 bases at V and 4 bases at J, with 17 bases between. The CDR3 extends over 14 amino acids. The repertoire was sequenced with immunoSEQ multiplex PCR; TCRdb's copy has only in-frame clones and lacks some. The table includes some 350,000 clones, over 70% detected once. This receptor was taken from a man aged 25 to 45 who had recovered from COVID-19. Sequencing was carried out using PBMCs or T cells enriched from blood (not recorded which). The chain carries TRBV2 and TRBJ2-5; D possibly corresponds to TRBD1 (6 bases). CDR3 nucleotide sequence: TGTGCCAGCGGTACCAGGGGCGCAGTAGAGACCCAGTACTTC. This sequence encodes CASGTRGAVETQYF.